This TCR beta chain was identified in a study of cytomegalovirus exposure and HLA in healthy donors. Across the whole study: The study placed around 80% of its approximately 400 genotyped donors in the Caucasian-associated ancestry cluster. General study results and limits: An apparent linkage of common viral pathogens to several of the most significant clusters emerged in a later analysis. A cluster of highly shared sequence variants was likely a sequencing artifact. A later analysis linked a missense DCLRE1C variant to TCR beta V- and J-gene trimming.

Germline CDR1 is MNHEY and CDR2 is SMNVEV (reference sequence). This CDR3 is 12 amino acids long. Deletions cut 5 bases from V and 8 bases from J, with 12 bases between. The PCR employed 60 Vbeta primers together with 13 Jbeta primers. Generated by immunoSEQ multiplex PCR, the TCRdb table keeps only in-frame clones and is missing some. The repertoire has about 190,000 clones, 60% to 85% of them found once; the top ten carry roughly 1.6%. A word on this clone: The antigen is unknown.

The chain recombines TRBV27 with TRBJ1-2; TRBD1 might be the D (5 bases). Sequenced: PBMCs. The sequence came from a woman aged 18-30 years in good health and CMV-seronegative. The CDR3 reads CASSIRGGGYTF. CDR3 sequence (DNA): TGTGCCAGCAGTATTAGGGGAGGGGGCTACACCTTC.